This TCR beta chain was sequenced in a study of T cells in localized non-small cell lung cancer (dated by TCRdb to the early 2020s). For context, the study as a whole: The study analyzed T cell repertoires of about 230 early-stage NSCLC patients, comparing tumors and uninvolved tumor-adjacent lungs. NSCLC patients had a mean age of roughly 69 years, and 129 were male and about a hundred female. The cohort consisted of around 250 treatment-naive NSCLC patients whose localized lung tumors had been resected. General study outcomes and caveats: Uninvolved tumor-adjacent lung showed the highest T cell clonality, higher than tumor, which suggests more focused antigenic responses in the adjacent lung. Because multi-region tumor sequencing was not performed, intratumor heterogeneity could not be ruled out. Higher blood T cell density associated with longer overall survival, while higher adjacent-lung clonality associated with shorter survival. Because the study design was exploratory, TCR variables were selected using unadjusted p-values without false-discovery rate correction. A median of around 57 of the top 100 tumor clones were detected in paired uninvolved adjacent lung, and about 29 of these tumor clones were also found among the top 100 clones of the paired uninvolved adjacent lung.

At diagnosis, tumor, uninvolved tumor-adjacent lung and peripheral blood were collected and then preserved as a mix of FFPE and fresh-frozen material. For TCR repertoire profiling, blood samples were analyzed in the form of peripheral blood mononuclear cells. TCR beta CDR3 regions were sequenced from DNA using the immunoSEQ Assay. The paper's processing steps were these. T cell density was computed as TCR beta template counts normalized to usable DNA estimated by amplifying housekeeping genes. The preseqR package was used to estimate richness by extrapolating to 400,000 templates for PBMC samples and to 120,000 templates for tissue samples. Clonality was calculated as one minus Pielou's evenness. Tissue-enriched TCRs were identified through differential abundance testing performed on productive amino-acid clonotypes, with a minimum total count of 5 and an alpha of 0.1. The Jaccard Index and the Morisita Overlap Index were used to quantify repertoire overlap between compartments. GLIPH clustered TCR beta CDR3s with public tetramer-defined viral CDR3s; viral motifs required at least three viral sequences plus V-gene enrichment. What TCRdb holds here is the immuneACCESS table cut down to in-frame rearrangements. Part of the clones is not present; checked against another copy, under half of the missing clones reflect an unresolved V gene, and the others are unexplained. The DNA was the basis for D and trimming; V, J and clone size are from that table. The sample table contains about 130,000 clones; only one count was recorded for around 92% of them. The ten largest clones take up about 1.5% of the sample.

Comments on this clone: The antigen it recognizes is unknown. Base qualities are missing; no much larger clone stands one base away.

V is shortened by 6 bases, J by 5 bases, and the region joining them spans 14 bases. CDR1 and CDR2 were assigned from the germline V gene as MNHEY and SVGAGI. The CDR3 runs 13 amino acids, cysteine and phenylalanine included. Here the CDR3 DNA is all that survives: 39 bases in frame from base 1. The receptor comes from a female donor at least 60 years old with stage I lung adenocarcinoma. The V gene is TRBV6-5 and the J gene is TRBJ2-7, with the D gene not clear enough to name. The sample here was peripheral blood, taken before any cancer treatment. The DNA is as follows: TGTGCCAGCAGCTTCTTCAGAGGCAACGAGCAGTACTTC. Its protein is CASSFFRGNEQYF.